The sequence of this T cell receptor (beta chain) was determined in a study of shared clonotypes between healthy human individuals. Study overall: Plates per donor: three CD4 naive, three CD4 memory, two CD8 naive, one CD8 memory.

Deep level was the assay's run setting. It was across several immunoSEQ plates that each subset's genomic DNA was evenly split. Clones were sequenced by immunoSEQ multiplex PCR, and TCRdb holds only the in-frame ones, with some missing. In the table there are over 950,000 clones, 77% of which are singletons. A remark on this clone: Different DNA sequences within this sample yield the same CDR3.

J lost 5 bases, V lost 1 base, and 1 base had no gene match. This CDR3 has 12 residues. In germline, CDR1 is SQVTM, CDR2 ANQGSEA. This chain connects TRBV29-1 to TRBJ2-5; TRBD2 matches 7 bases. Sequenced material: memory CD4+ T cells from PBMCs. Indicated subset: CD45RA-negative fraction. This TCR was sampled from a young man in good health. Some clones in this sample may be carry-over from other donors' samples. CDR3 nucleotides: TGCAGCGTTGAAGGGGGAGGGGAGACCCAGTACTTC. Protein: CSVEGGGETQYF. The whole variable domain, remainder taken from reference TRBV29-1 and TRBJ2-5, is SAVISQKPSRDICQRGTSLTIQCQVDSQVTMMFWYRQQPGQSLTLIATANQGSEATYESGFVIDKFPISRPNLTFSTLTVSNMSPEDSSIYLCSVEGGGETQYFGPGTRLLVL.